A single sample is the source of the 29 T cell receptor beta chains below, sequenced in a study of cytomegalovirus exposure and HLA in healthy donors. Use of 60 Vbeta and 13 Jbeta primers characterized the PCR. Method: immunoSEQ multiplex PCR; TCRdb's copy keeps in-frame clones and lacks some. Of 130,000 or so clones listed, about 8.5% are singletons. The sample comprised PBMCs. All receptors come from a man aged 40-55 years in good health and CMV-seronegative.

The table lists this clone with a few counts. As DNA, the CDR3 is TGTGCCAGCAGTAACACAGGTGGGCGCAATCAGCCCCAGCATTTT. Translating gives CASSNTGGRNQPQHF. The chain couples TRBV28 to TRBJ1-5, with D perhaps TRBD1 (5 bases). Trimming left V 5 bases short and J 2 bases short, with 13 bases between. Germline loops: CDR1 MDHEN, CDR2 SYDVKM. The CDR3 is 15 amino acids. Full variable domain (rest looked up from reference TRBV28 and TRBJ1-5): DVKVTQSSRYLVKRTGEKVFLECVQDMDHENMFWYRQDPGLGLRLIYFSYDVKMKEKGDIPEGYSVSREKKERFSLILESASTNQTSMYLCASSNTGGRNQPQHFGDGTRLSIL.

This clone was counted a few times. V is TRBV14 and J is TRBJ2-2; D gene uncertain. Trimming stripped 5 bases from V and 0 bases from J, with 19 bases between. The CDR3 covers 18 residues. CDR1 and CDR2 from the germline V gene are SGHDN and FVKESK. CDR3 sequence (DNA): TGTGCCAGCAGCGGAGCCCCCGACGACTCCGCGAACACCGGGGAGCTGTTTTTT. Amino acid sequence: CASSGAPDDSANTGELFF.

This clone was recorded a few times. V and J are TRBV10-3 and TRBJ1-1; TRBD1 is a possible D gene (5 bases). The CDR3 loop spans 14 amino acids. Per germline, CDR1 ENHRY and CDR2 SYGVKD. Trimming stripped 6 bases from V and 1 base from J, with 12 bases between. CDR3 amino acids: CAIRGARENTEAFF. CDR3 DNA sequence: TGTGCCATCAGAGGGGCGCGGGAGAACACTGAAGCTTTCTTT.

The J gene is TRBJ1-1, the V gene TRBV7-9, with unresolved D. V gave up 5 bases and J gave up 5 bases, with 12 bases separating them. This CDR3 is 13 amino acids long. Germline CDR1 SEHNR, CDR2 FQNEAQ (reference sequence). The chain's CDR3 is CASSLPGSTEAFF. The CDR3, as DNA: TGTGCCAGCAGCCTACCGGGGTCAACTGAAGCTTTCTTT.

The chain couples TRBV6-5 to TRBJ1-3, with D possibly matching TRBD1 (6 bases). Germline V lookup: CDR1 MNHEY, CDR2 SVGAGI. There are 15 residues in the CDR3. V shed 7 bases and J shed 0 bases, with 13 bases lying between them. CDR3 bases: TGTGCCAGCACCCTAGACAGGACCTCTGGAAACACCATATATTTT. It translates to CASTLDRTSGNTIYF.

The gene calls are TRBV2 and TRBJ2-3, with TRBD2 matching 7 bases. The CDR3 runs to 17 residues. CDR1 and CDR2 from the germline V gene are SNHLY and FYNNEI. With 7 bases clipped from V and 0 bases from J, the junction kept 13 bases outside the gene matches. The CDR3 DNA sequence: TGTGCCAGCAATGCTGGGGAGGGACCAGGCAGCACAGATACGCAGTATTTT. Residues: CASNAGEGPGSTDTQYF.

This clone was found a few times. J is TRBJ2-5 and V is TRBV7-9; 10 nucleotides line up with TRBD2. Losses at the gene ends were 3 bases for V and 5 bases for J; bases not matched to a gene: 9. Germline V gene data show CDR1 as SEHNR and CDR2 as FQNEAQ (reference sequence). The CDR3 sequence is 16 residues long. Here the CDR3 reads CASSFTSGVIGETQYF. The CDR3 DNA is TGTGCCAGCAGCTTCACTAGCGGGGTAATCGGGGAGACCCAGTACTTC.

This clone was counted a few times. This chain joins TRBV7-9 and TRBJ2-1, with 12 bases aligning to TRBD1. The CDR3 contains 15 residues. V shed 6 bases, J shed 5 bases, and the junction held 5 bases outside the gene matches. Germline V CDR1 and CDR2: SEHNR, FQNEAQ (reference sequence). The CDR3 coding sequence is TGTGCCAGCAGGTTGGGACAGGGGGCTAACAATGAGCAGTTCTTC. As protein: CASRLGQGANNEQFF. The full variable domain, with the rest looked up from reference TRBV7-9 and TRBJ2-1, is DTGVSQNPRHKITKRGQNVTFRCDPISEHNRLYWYRQTLGQGPEFLTYFQNEAQLEKSRLLSDRFSAERPKGSFSTLEIQRTEQGDSAMYLCASRLGQGANNEQFFGPGTRLTVL.

The sample holds a few counts of this clone. The chain is built from TRBV27 and TRBJ1-1, with D maybe TRBD1 (6 bases). V was shortened by 6 bases and J by 8 bases, with 16 bases between the two germline ends. CDR1 MNHEY and CDR2 SMNVEV come from the germline V gene (reference sequence). The CDR3 loop spans 13 amino acids. The CDR3 spells CASSLRGGGEAFF. DNA of the CDR3: TGTGCCAGCAGCCTGAGGGGGGGCGGGGAAGCTTTCTTT.

The chain carries TRBV7-3 and TRBJ2-1; 10 nucleotides line up with TRBD2. V shed 5 bases, J shed 5 bases, and the junction held 9 bases outside the gene matches. The germline V gene has CDR1 SGHTA and CDR2 FQGTGA. CDR3 length equals 16 residues. The CDR3 sequence is CASSLQLAGTNNEQFF. CDR3 nucleotide sequence: TGTGCCAGCAGCCTTCAACTAGCGGGGACTAACAATGAGCAGTTCTTC.

This clone has more than one count but fewer than ten. The J gene is TRBJ2-2, the V gene TRBV6-1, with 7 bases aligning to TRBD1. V lost 4 bases and J lost 4; bases outside the gene matches: 9. The CDR3 totals 16 residues. Germline CDR1 reads MNHNS; CDR2 reads SASEGT. CDR3 bases: TGTGCCAGCAGTGCTAGACAGGGTTCGGGCACCGGGGAGCTGTTTTTT. It is translated as CASSARQGSGTGELFF.

This clone was picked up a small number of times. The rearrangement links TRBV7-2 to TRBJ2-5; maybe TRBD1 (6 bases). This CDR3 contains 13 residues. Trimming took 0 bases from V and 4 from J, leaving 6 bases between them. The germline V gene encodes CDR1 SGHTA and CDR2 FQGNSA. The CDR3 spells CASSLAGAETQYF. CDR3 bases: TGTGCCAGCAGCTTAGCGGGGGCAGAGACCCAGTACTTC. The entire variable domain, with the rest obtained from reference TRBV7-2 and TRBJ2-5, is as follows: GAGVSQSPSNKVTEKGKDVELRCDPISGHTALYWYRQSLGQGLEFLIYFQGNSAPDKSGLPSDRFSAERTGGSVSTLTIQRTQQEDSAVYLCASSLAGAETQYFGPGTRLLVL.

The chain has TRBV7-2 and TRBJ1-2; weak D call: TRBD1 (5 bases). In germline, CDR1 is SGHTA, CDR2 FQGNSA. The V end lost 11 bases, the J end lost 2 bases, and 15 bases lay between the germline ends. This CDR3 has 13 amino acids. The CDR3 DNA follows: TGTGCCTCCGGGGGGGGGTCCAACTATGGCTACACCTTC. Amino acid sequence: CASGGGSNYGYTF.

The chain joins TRBV15 to TRBJ2-7; 9 bases are a match to TRBD1. The CDR3 extends over 15 amino acids. V shed 1 base, J shed 3 bases, and the junction held 4 bases outside the gene matches. Looked up from germline, CDR1 is LNHNV and CDR2 is YYDKDF (reference sequence). The CDR3 loop is CATSRGTGDRYEQYF. The DNA of the CDR3 is TGTGCCACCAGCAGAGGGACAGGGGACCGCTACGAGCAGTACTTC.

This clone was counted many times. The genes are TRBV10-3 and TRBJ1-3; D perhaps matches TRBD1 (5 bases). V gave up 10 bases and J gave up 1 base, with 23 bases separating them. The CDR3 covers 17 residues. The germline gives CDR1 ENHRY, CDR2 SYGVKD. DNA of the CDR3: TGTGCCACCCACGAGGAGGGCAGGGTAGGATCTGGAAACACCATATATTTT. Residues: CATHEEGRVGSGNTIYF.

The chain has TRBV19 and TRBJ2-5; the D gene is possibly TRBD2 (6 bases). This CDR3 has 15 residues. Between the trimmed V and J ends, which lost 2 bases and 4 bases, there was a span of 14 bases. Germline V gene lookup returns CDR1 LNHDA and CDR2 SQIVND (reference sequence). The CDR3 sequence is CASSISGSWGETQYF. The CDR3 DNA sequence: TGTGCCAGTAGTATAAGCGGGTCCTGGGGAGAGACCCAGTACTTC.

The chain has TRBV30 and TRBJ1-5; 7 nucleotides align to TRBD1. Germline CDR1 and CDR2: GTSNPN and SVGIG (reference sequence). The length of the CDR3 is 15 residues. Trimming took 5 bases from V and 7 from J; bases not matched to a gene: 14. CDR3 sequence reads: CAWSQGLGGEQPQHF. CDR3 DNA: TGTGCCTGGTCCCAAGGGTTAGGGGGCGAGCAGCCCCAGCATTTT.

In its sample, this clone was seen a few times. This sequence joins TRBV4-1 and TRBJ1-1, with a tentative D call TRBD1 (6 bases). The CDR3 loop spans 15 amino acids. V shed 2 bases and J shed 5 bases, with 15 bases lying between them. Germline V gene lookup returns CDR1 MGHRA and CDR2 YSYEKL. The CDR3 nucleotides are TGCGCCAGCAGCCAAAGGGCAGGGGTGTCTACTGAAGCTTTCTTT. Amino acids: CASSQRAGVSTEAFF.

This chain uses TRBV2 with TRBJ1-4; 9 bases match TRBD1. From germline, CDR1 is SNHLY and CDR2 FYNNEI. The length of the CDR3 is 15 residues. Trimming removed 6 bases from V and 7 bases from J; junction bases left unmatched: 9. The CDR3 reads CASSPDRGRTEKLFF. The CDR3 DNA follows: TGTGCCAGCAGCCCGGACAGGGGTCGGACTGAAAAACTGTTTTTT.

The chain combines TRBV7-2 with TRBJ1-6; TRBD1 aligns across 9 bases. The CDR3 totals 17 residues. Germline V gene sequence: CDR1 SGHTA, CDR2 FQGNSA. The J segment lost 9 bases and the V segment lost 1 base, leaving 10 bases of the junction unmatched. CDR3 in DNA: TGTGCCAGCAGCTTAGAGTCGGGGACAGGGTTAATTTCACCCCTCCACTTT. Amino acids: CASSLESGTGLISPLHF.

This clone has just a few counts. The chain links TRBV5-1 to TRBJ1-1; TRBD1 matches 7 bases. The germline V gene has CDR1 SGHRS and CDR2 YFSETQ. With V trimmed by 0 bases and J by 7 bases, 6 bases remained unmatched. CDR3 length: 14 amino acids. CDR3 sequence: CASSLEGAMNEAFF. The CDR3 DNA sequence: TGCGCCAGCAGCTTGGAGGGGGCCATGAATGAAGCTTTCTTT.

The chain uses TRBV6-1 and TRBJ1-2, with a tentative D call TRBD1 (6 bases). Trimming took off 3 bases at V and 2 bases at J, with 10 bases between the two ends. The length of the CDR3 is 14 residues. Germline V CDR1 and CDR2: MNHNS, SASEGT. For the CDR3, the DNA is TGTGCCAGCAGTGAGTCAGGGGTAAACTATGGCTACACCTTC. It is translated as CASSESGVNYGYTF.

As to this clone: This likely stems from a read error, as it lies one base from a far larger clone. Other nucleotide sequences from this sample produce the same CDR3. The chain uses TRBV5-6 and TRBJ2-1, with TRBD2 identical over 14 bases. Germline loops: CDR1 SGHDT, CDR2 YYEEEE. V was pared by 4 bases and J by 5 bases, with 5 bases of the junction left unmatched. The CDR3 totals 16 residues. The CDR3 sequence is CASSPPGLAGDNEQFF. CDR3 sequence (DNA): TGTGCCAGCAGCCCCCCGGGACTAGCGGGGGACAATGAGCAGTTCTTC. Full variable domain (missing parts from reference TRBV5-6 and TRBJ2-1): DAGVTQSPTHLIKTRGQQVTLRCSPKSGHDTVSWYQQALGQGPQFIFQYYEEEERQRGNFPDRFSGHQFPNYSSELNVNALLLGDSALYLCASSPPGLAGDNEQFFGPGTRLTVL.

The sample holds a few counts of this clone. The rearrangement links TRBV4-2 to TRBJ2-2; TRBD2 agrees at 9 bases. V lost 2 bases and J lost 4; bases outside the gene matches: 8. CDR1 and CDR2 from the germline V gene are LGHNA and YNFKEQ. This CDR3 has 17 residues. CDR3 in DNA: TGTGCCAGCAGCCAATTAGCGGGGGACCCCCTCACCGGGGAGCTGTTTTTT. It yields the protein CASSQLAGDPLTGELFF.

This clone turned up a few times. The chain joins TRBV2 to TRBJ1-5; weak D call: TRBD1 (5 bases). Germline lookup yields CDR1 SNHLY and CDR2 FYNNEI. With 0 bases removed from V and 7 bases from J, the gap between germline ends came to 13 bases. There are 15 residues in the CDR3. CDR3 bases: TGTGCCAGCAGTGAAGCAAGGCAGGGTGGGCAGCCCCAGCATTTT. It encodes CASSEARQGGQPQHF.

The V call is TRBV6-1, the J call TRBJ2-5, with 10 bases that match TRBD2. This CDR3 is 15 amino acids long. V shed 2 bases and J 2 bases; nucleotides not matched to a gene: 2. Germline-derived CDR1 and CDR2 are MNHNS and SASEGT. The CDR3 coding sequence is TGTGCCAGCAGTGAAAAAGCGGGGGGGCAAGAGACCCAGTACTTC. It is translated as CASSEKAGGQETQYF.

This clone was seen more than once but under ten times. The chain carries TRBV28 and TRBJ2-7, with D possibly being TRBD1 (6 bases). V lost 3 bases to trimming and J lost 3 bases, with 12 bases between them. Germline V lookup: CDR1 MDHEN, CDR2 SYDVKM. This CDR3 has 14 amino acids. CDR3: CASSFPGRGYEQYF. The DNA for the CDR3 is TGTGCCAGCAGTTTTCCCGGCAGGGGCTACGAGCAGTACTTC.

V gene TRBV7-9 combines with J gene TRBJ2-7; maybe TRBD2 (6 bases). V was cut by 8 bases and J by 0 bases, with 8 bases left in between. Germline CDR1 and CDR2: SEHNR and FQNEAQ (reference sequence). The CDR3 length is 12 residues. The CDR3 reads CASGRGSYEQYF. In DNA, the CDR3 is TGTGCCAGCGGGCGGGGCTCCTACGAGCAGTACTTC.

The genes are TRBV28 and TRBJ1-2, with D tentatively TRBD1 (5 bases). Germline CDR1 reads MDHEN; CDR2 reads SYDVKM. Trimming stripped 3 bases from V and 5 bases from J, with 13 bases between. This CDR3 spans 14 amino acids. The CDR3 spells CASSFGGARYGYTF. As DNA, the CDR3 is TGTGCCAGCAGTTTCGGAGGGGCGAGGTATGGCTACACCTTC.